This T cell receptor beta chain appears in the sequencing data of a study of cytomegalovirus exposure and HLA in healthy donors. Study conclusions and caveats: Listed as cytomegalovirus-associated were about 160 TCR beta chains. Accounts indicate the classifier identified cytomegalovirus status with strong specificity and sensitivity.

These donors were members of the roughly 120-subject validation cohort, a group separate from the roughly 670-subject first cohort. Germline V CDR1 and CDR2: LGHNA, YSLEER. V shed 2 bases and J shed 0 bases, with 14 bases lying between them. This CDR3 region has 17 residues. Profiled with immunoSEQ multiplex PCR; TCRdb holds only in-frame clones, not every one. The sample includes about 130,000 clones, around 92% of them seen just once. On this clone: Its target is unknown.

Material for sequencing was PBMCs. This clonotype was obtained from a man younger than 45 in good health and CMV-seronegative. The chain recombines TRBV4-3 with TRBJ1-3, with D maybe TRBD1 (6 bases). The CDR3: CASSQNLGATSGNTIYF. The CDR3 nucleotides are TGCGCCAGCAGCCAAAATTTGGGGGCCACCTCTGGAAACACCATATATTTT.